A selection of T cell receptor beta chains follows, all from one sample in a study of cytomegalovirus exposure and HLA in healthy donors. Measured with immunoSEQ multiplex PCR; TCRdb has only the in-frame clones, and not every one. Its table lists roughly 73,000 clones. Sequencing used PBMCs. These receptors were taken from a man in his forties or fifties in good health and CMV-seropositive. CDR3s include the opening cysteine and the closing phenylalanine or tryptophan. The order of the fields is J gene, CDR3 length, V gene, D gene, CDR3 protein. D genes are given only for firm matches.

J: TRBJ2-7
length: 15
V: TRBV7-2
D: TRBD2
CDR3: CASSEGLAGVGKQYF

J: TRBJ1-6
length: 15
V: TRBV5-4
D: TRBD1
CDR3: CASSLEGGRNSPLHF

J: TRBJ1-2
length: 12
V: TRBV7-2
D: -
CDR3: CASSLMGSEGTF

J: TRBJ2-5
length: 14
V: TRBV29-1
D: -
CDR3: CSVESPDYQETQYF

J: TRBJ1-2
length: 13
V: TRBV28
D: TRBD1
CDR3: CASSPQGAGGYTF

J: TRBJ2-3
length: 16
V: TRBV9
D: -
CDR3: CASSVVGRDGTDTQYF

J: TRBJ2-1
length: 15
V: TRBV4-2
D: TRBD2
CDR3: CASSPESTSDNEQFF

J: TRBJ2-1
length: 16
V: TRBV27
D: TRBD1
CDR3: CASSLTETGHRGEQFF

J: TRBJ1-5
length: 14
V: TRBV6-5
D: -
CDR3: CASSEHLSNQPQHF

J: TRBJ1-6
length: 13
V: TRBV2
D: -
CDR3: CASSDSFNSPLHF

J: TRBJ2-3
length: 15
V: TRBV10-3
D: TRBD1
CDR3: CAITRDRGQVDTQYF

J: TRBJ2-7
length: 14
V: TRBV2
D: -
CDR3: CASSETVLTYEQYF

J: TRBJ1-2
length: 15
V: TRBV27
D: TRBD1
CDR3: CASSYSKQGAQGYTF

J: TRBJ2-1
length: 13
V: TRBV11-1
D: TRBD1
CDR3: CAGSRTGFNEQFF

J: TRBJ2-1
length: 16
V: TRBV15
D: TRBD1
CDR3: CATQKGALTSYNEQFF

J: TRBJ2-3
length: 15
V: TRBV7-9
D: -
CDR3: CASTYFTGLRDTQYF

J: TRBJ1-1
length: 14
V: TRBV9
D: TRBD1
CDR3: CASSPSGGAPEAFF

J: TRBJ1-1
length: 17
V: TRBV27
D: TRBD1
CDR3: CASTLPGTGDRNTEAFF

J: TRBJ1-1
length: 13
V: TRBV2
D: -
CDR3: CASSSLGGTEAFF

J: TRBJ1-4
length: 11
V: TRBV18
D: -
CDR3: CASSEREKLFF

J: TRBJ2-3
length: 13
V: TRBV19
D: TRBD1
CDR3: CASSLGQGDTQYF

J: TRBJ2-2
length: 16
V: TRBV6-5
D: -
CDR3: CASSYSGRGRSGELFF

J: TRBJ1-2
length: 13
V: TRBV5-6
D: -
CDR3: CASSLQGDYGYTF

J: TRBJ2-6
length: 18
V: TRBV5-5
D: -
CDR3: CASSLGTGLVAGANVLTF

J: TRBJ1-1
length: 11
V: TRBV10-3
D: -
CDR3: CAISQGTEAFF

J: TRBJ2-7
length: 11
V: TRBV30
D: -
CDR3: CAWCRGYEQYF

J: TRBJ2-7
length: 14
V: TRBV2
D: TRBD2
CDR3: CASREWAGGYEQYF

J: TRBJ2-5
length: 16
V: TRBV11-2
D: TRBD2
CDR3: CASSASGGPGAWTQYF

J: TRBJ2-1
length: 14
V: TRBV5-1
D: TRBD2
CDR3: CASSRTSGSDEQFF

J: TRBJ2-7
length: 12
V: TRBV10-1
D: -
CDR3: CASPQKGDEQYF

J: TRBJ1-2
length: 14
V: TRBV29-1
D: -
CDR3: CSCALGSSNYGYTF

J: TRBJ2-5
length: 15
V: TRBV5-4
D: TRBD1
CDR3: CASSLGGQGAETQYF

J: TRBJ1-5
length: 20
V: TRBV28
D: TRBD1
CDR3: CASSLELAVTGGVNNQPQHF

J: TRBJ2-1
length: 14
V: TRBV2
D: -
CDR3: CASSRPGLYNEQFF

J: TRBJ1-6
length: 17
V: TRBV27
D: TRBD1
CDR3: CASSTKSPGTGGHPLHF